Below are 25 T cell receptor beta chains sequenced from a single sample in a study of OX40 agonist ivuxolimab in advanced cancers. The data were produced by immunoSEQ multiplex PCR, yet TCRdb's version contains in-frame clones alone and is incomplete. The table has 50,000 to 70,000 clones, around 90% seen once. The sequencing used CD4+ or CD8+ T cells sorted from blood, collected in a trial of the OX40 agonist ivuxolimab. The receptors stem from an adult with an advanced solid tumor such as melanoma, head and neck, liver or kidney cancer.

In this sample, this clone turned up once. The V call is TRBV19, the J call TRBJ2-1; tentatively, D is TRBD1 (6 bases). Looked up from germline, CDR1 is LNHDA and CDR2 is SQIVND (reference sequence). V lost 3 bases to trimming and J lost 3 bases, with 9 bases between them. The length of the CDR3 is 14 residues. The CDR3 bases are TGTGCCAGTAGTATGCAGGGGAACTACAATGAGCAGTTCTTC. This codes for CASSMQGNYNEQFF. Supplemented by reference TRBV19 and TRBJ2-1, the full variable domain reads DGGITQSPKYLFRKEGQNVTLSCEQNLNHDAMYWYRQDPGQGLRLIYYSQIVNDFQKGDIAEGYSVSREKKESFPLTVTSAQKNPTAFYLCASSMQGNYNEQFFGPGTRLTVL.

This chain uses TRBV27 with TRBJ2-3, with D hard to call. Germline values: CDR1 MNHEY, CDR2 SMNVEV (reference sequence). The CDR3 runs to 17 residues. The V end was cut by 3 bases, the J end by 2 bases, with 18 bases between. The DNA of the CDR3 is TGTGCCAGCAGTTTCATCTCTAGTGTGCGGAACACAGATACGCAGTATTTT. This codes for CASSFISSVRNTDTQYF.

The CDR3 region is CASSQIRTDYNEQFF. Written as DNA, the CDR3 is TGCGCCAGCAGCCAAATTAGAACAGATTACAATGAGCAGTTCTTC. The rearrangement uses TRBV4-1 and TRBJ2-1, with no clear D. CDR1 and CDR2 from the germline V gene are MGHRA and YSYEKL. V dropped 2 bases and J dropped 4 bases, with 12 bases sitting between them. The length of the CDR3 is 15 residues.

This chain joins TRBV7-6 and TRBJ2-2; 8 bases align to TRBD2. The germline V gene encodes CDR1 SGHVS and CDR2 FNYEAQ. CDR3 length: 15 amino acids. Trimming took 3 bases from V and 5 from J; bases not matched to a gene: 5. The CDR3 spells CASSFGTGGTGELFF. The CDR3 DNA follows: TGTGCCAGCAGCTTTGGGACGGGAGGGACCGGGGAGCTGTTTTTT.

The rearrangement uses TRBV29-1 and TRBJ2-5; TRBD2 matches 11 bases. The V gene end was trimmed by 6 bases and the J gene end by 1 base; junction bases not matched to a gene: 4. The CDR3 spans 14 residues. CDR1 and CDR2 from the germline V gene are SQVTM and ANQGSEA. The CDR3 DNA sequence: TGCAGCGTCATGGGACTAGCGGTCCAAGAGACCCAGTACTTC. This encodes CSVMGLAVQETQYF.

This rearrangement joins TRBV10-3 to TRBJ2-7; 10 bases are shared with TRBD2. Germline CDR1 ENHRY, CDR2 SYGVKD. The CDR3 has 15 amino acids. The J segment lost 4 bases and the V segment lost 6 bases, leaving 9 bases of the junction unmatched. DNA for the CDR3: TGTGCCATCAGCCTAGCGGGGGAGGCCTCATACGAGCAGTACTTC. This sequence encodes CAISLAGEASYEQYF.

This chain links TRBV14 with TRBJ2-7; the match to TRBD1 covers 8 bases. This CDR3 spans 14 amino acids. CDR1 and CDR2 (germline): SGHDN, FVKESK. Germline trimming cut 3 bases from V and 2 bases from J; bases unmatched to any gene: 3. In DNA form, the CDR3 reads TGTGCCAGCAGCCATTCGACAGGGGCCTACGAGCAGTACTTC. Residues: CASSHSTGAYEQYF.

V and J are TRBV10-3 and TRBJ2-1; 7 nucleotides agree with TRBD2. CDR1 is ENHRY and CDR2 is SYGVKD in the germline V gene. The length of the CDR3 is 14 residues. Unmatched junction bases numbered 8, after V lost 7 bases and J lost 5 bases. CDR3 nucleotide sequence: TGTGCCATCAATGGCGGGGCGGGGGACAATGAGCAGTTCTTC. Its protein product is CAINGGAGDNEQFF.

The chain joins TRBV7-2 to TRBJ2-7; 11 bases fit TRBD2. From germline, CDR1 is SGHTA and CDR2 FQGNSA. The CDR3 sequence is 16 residues long. After removal of 7 bases from V and 3 bases from J, the junction contained 11 bases not matched to a gene. CDR3 loop: CASITSGSHPIYEQYF. CDR3 sequence (DNA): TGTGCCAGCATTACTAGCGGGAGCCACCCTATCTACGAGCAGTACTTC. The full variable domain, with the rest looked up from reference TRBV7-2 and TRBJ2-7, is GAGVSQSPSNKVTEKGKDVELRCDPISGHTALYWYRQSLGQGLEFLIYFQGNSAPDKSGLPSDRFSAERTGGSVSTLTIQRTQQEDSAVYLCASITSGSHPIYEQYFGPGTRLTVT.

This chain uses TRBV19 with TRBJ2-7; 11 bases are shared with TRBD2. Trimming at V came to 4 bases and at J to 2 bases, leaving 4 bases not matched to a gene. This CDR3 is built from 15 residues. In germline, CDR1 is LNHDA, CDR2 SQIVND (reference sequence). CDR3 amino acids: CASSSTSGSAYEQYF. CDR3 DNA sequence: TGTGCCAGTAGTAGTACTAGCGGGAGTGCCTACGAGCAGTACTTC.

The chain is built from TRBV4-1 and TRBJ2-2; no reliable D call. Germline V gives CDR1 MGHRA, CDR2 YSYEKL. This CDR3 is built from 14 residues. The ends were cut back, 0 bases at V and 1 base at J, with 3 bases in the middle. The CDR3 region is CASSQEGNTGELFF. CDR3 coding DNA: TGCGCCAGCAGCCAAGAGGGGAACACCGGGGAGCTGTTTTTT.

This clone was detected a few times. V usage is TRBV7-3 and J usage is TRBJ1-1; TRBD1 is a possible D gene (6 bases). CDR3 length equals 13 residues. Trimming stripped 8 bases from V and 3 bases from J, with 13 bases between. Per germline, CDR1 SGHTA and CDR2 FQGTGA. CDR3 coding DNA: TGTGCCAGCGGGGGCGGGCCGGACACTGAAGCTTTCTTT. Encoded protein: CASGGGPDTEAFF.

CDR3 nucleotides: TGTGCCAGCAGCTTGGGCGCGGGGACCCAGTACTTC. This gives the protein CASSLGAGTQYF. This sequence joins TRBV7-8 and TRBJ2-5; D is perhaps TRBD2 (5 bases). Germline V gene data show CDR1 as SGHVS and CDR2 as FQNEAQ. CDR3 length equals 12 residues. V shed 3 bases and J shed 7 bases, with 9 bases lying between them.

This clone was counted a single time. This chain connects TRBV10-1 to TRBJ2-7; D not resolved. Germline V CDR1 and CDR2: WNHNN, SYGVQD (reference sequence). V shed 4 bases and J shed 0 bases, with 7 bases lying between them. The length of the CDR3 is 13 residues. CDR3 DNA: TGCGCCAGCAGTGCCGGCACCTCCTACGAGCAGTACTTC. It codes for CASSAGTSYEQYF.

V gene TRBV28 combines with J gene TRBJ1-2, with a weak D call TRBD1 (5 bases). There are 15 residues in the CDR3. CDR1 MDHEN and CDR2 SYDVKM come from the germline V gene. V was pared by 5 bases and J by 3 bases, with 16 bases between. The CDR3 is CASSMKDTRYYGYTF. Written as DNA, the CDR3 is TGTGCCAGCAGTATGAAGGACACCCGTTACTATGGCTACACCTTC.

The CDR3 region has the DNA TGTGCCAGCAGCTTAGTCGGGGGCGCGGGCTCTGAAGCTTTCTTT. This codes for CASSLVGGAGSEAFF. This chain links TRBV7-6 with TRBJ1-1; D is perhaps TRBD1 (6 bases). Germline-derived CDR1 and CDR2 are SGHVS and FNYEAQ. V lost 1 base and J 6 bases, leaving 15 bases between the germline ends. This CDR3 contains 15 residues.

The CDR3 loop is CASSSRDQGFDEQFF. CDR3 DNA sequence: TGTGCCAGCAGCTCCCGGGACCAGGGGTTCGATGAGCAGTTCTTC. The rearrangement joins TRBV11-2 to TRBJ2-1, with a possible D match to TRBD1 (6 bases). Trimming cost V 4 bases and J 8 bases, with 18 bases left between them. Germline V gene sequence: CDR1 SGHAT, CDR2 FQNNGV. This CDR3 has 15 residues.

With respect to this clone: The sample carries other DNA sequences with the same CDR3. CDR3 protein: CASSYGGEQYF. The CDR3 nucleotides are TGTGCCAGCAGTTACGGAGGGGAGCAGTACTTC. The chain is built from TRBV6-5 and TRBJ2-7, with TRBD2 as a possible D gene (6 bases). There are 11 residues in the CDR3. Germline lookup yields CDR1 MNHEY and CDR2 SVGAGI. Trimming shortened V by 2 bases and J by 7 bases, and 6 bases separated the two germline ends.

The chain recombines TRBV6-5 with TRBJ2-1; 10 bases align to TRBD1. V lost 7 bases to trimming and J lost 7 bases; unmatched junction nucleotides: 10. Germline V gene data show CDR1 as MNHEY and CDR2 as SVGAGI. CDR3 length equals 15 residues. CDR3 coding DNA: TGTGCCAGCAACAATCCCGGGACAGGGGTAAATGAGCAGTTCTTC. This codes for CASNNPGTGVNEQFF.

In this sample, this clone turned up once. The V and J genes are TRBV28 and TRBJ1-1; D possibly corresponds to TRBD1 (5 bases). The CDR3 covers 13 residues. Germline V lookup: CDR1 MDHEN, CDR2 SYDVKM. Trimming pared 6 bases from V and 5 bases from J, leaving 13 bases between. CDR3 loop: CASSLDTGTEAFF. In DNA, the CDR3 is TGTGCCAGCAGCTTGGACACGGGGACTGAAGCTTTCTTT.

This chain links TRBV4-3 with TRBJ2-1; perhaps TRBD2 as D (5 bases). Per germline, CDR1 LGHNA and CDR2 YSLEER. Trimming cost V 0 bases and J 0 bases, with 18 bases left between them. The CDR3 is made up of 19 amino acids. The CDR3 sequence is CASSQDVVSGLSSYNEQFF. In nucleotides, the CDR3 is TGCGCCAGCAGCCAAGACGTTGTCAGCGGACTCAGCTCCTACAATGAGCAGTTCTTC.

The V gene is TRBV19, the J gene TRBJ2-7, with D uncertain. The CDR3 length is 15 residues. Deletions cut 3 bases from V and 0 bases from J, with 12 bases between. CDR1 and CDR2 from the germline V gene are LNHDA and SQIVND (reference sequence). CDR3 bases: TGTGCCAGTAGTATTGGGTTAGGTTTCTCCTACGAGCAGTACTTC. Translation: CASSIGLGFSYEQYF. Drawing the rest from reference TRBV19 and TRBJ2-7, the complete variable domain is DGGITQSPKYLFRKEGQNVTLSCEQNLNHDAMYWYRQDPGQGLRLIYYSQIVNDFQKGDIAEGYSVSREKKESFPLTVTSAQKNPTAFYLCASSIGLGFSYEQYFGPGTRLTVT.

The rearrangement uses TRBV11-3 and TRBJ2-1; 7 bases are a match to TRBD2. Germline values: CDR1 SGHNT, CDR2 YENEEA. With 10 bases clipped from V and 5 bases from J, the junction kept 8 bases outside the gene matches. This CDR3 is built from 13 residues. The CDR3 reads CANRRGVDNEQFF. In nucleotides, the CDR3 is TGTGCCAACCGTCGGGGGGTTGACAATGAGCAGTTCTTC. Supplemented by reference TRBV11-3 and TRBJ2-1, the full variable domain reads EAGVVQSPRYKIIEKKQPVAFWCNPISGHNTLYWYLQNLGQGPELLIRYENEEAVDDSQLPKDRFSAERLKGVDSTLKIQPAELGDSAVYLCANRRGVDNEQFFGPGTRLTVL.

The table lists this clone with a count of one. The J gene is TRBJ2-1, the V gene TRBV7-2; D is undetermined. The CDR3 runs 12 residues. Trimming left V 5 bases short and J 7 bases short, with 9 bases between. Germline CDR1 is SGHTA and CDR2 is FQGNSA. The CDR3 coding sequence is TGTGCCAGCAGCCTACAGTGGAATGAGCAGTTCTTC. Its protein is CASSLQWNEQFF.

Written as DNA, the CDR3 is TGTGCCAGCAGTTCGCCGCAGCAGGGGTACGCCTATGGCTACACCTTC. Amino acids: CASSSPQQGYAYGYTF. The genes are TRBV6-5 and TRBJ1-2; D might be TRBD1 (6 bases). There are 16 residues in the CDR3. V shed 4 bases and J shed 4 bases, with 19 bases lying between them. The germline CDR1 and CDR2 sequences are MNHEY and SVGAGI.